This TCR beta chain originates from a study of cytomegalovirus exposure and HLA in healthy donors. Amplification used 60 Vbeta primers and 13 Jbeta primers. TCRdb's copy holds only in-frame clones and misses some; the assay was immunoSEQ multiplex PCR. This table has roughly 170,000 clones, 77% appearing once. The CDR3 runs 16 residues. V dropped 0 bases and J dropped 5; count of bases not matched to a gene: 5. Germline V gene sequence: CDR1 SGDLS, CDR2 YYNGEE. The sample holds a few counts of this clone. The V gene is TRBV9, the J gene TRBJ1-3; 10 bases agree with TRBD1. The receptor was derived from a woman between 25 and 40 years old in good health and CMV-seronegative. The sample comprised PBMCs. CDR3 bases: TGTGCCAGCAGCGTAGGGGGGACAGGGGCAAGAAACACCATATATTTT. This sequence encodes CASSVGGTGARNTIYF.